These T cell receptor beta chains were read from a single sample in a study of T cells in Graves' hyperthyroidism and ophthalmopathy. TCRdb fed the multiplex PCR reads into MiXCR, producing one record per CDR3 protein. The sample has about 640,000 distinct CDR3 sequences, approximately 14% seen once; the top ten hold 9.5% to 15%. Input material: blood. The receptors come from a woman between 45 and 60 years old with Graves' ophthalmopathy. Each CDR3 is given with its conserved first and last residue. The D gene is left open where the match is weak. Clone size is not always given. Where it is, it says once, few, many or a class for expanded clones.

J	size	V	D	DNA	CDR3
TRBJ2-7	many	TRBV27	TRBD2	TGTGCCAGCAGTTCACTAGCGGGAGCCAACTACGAGCAGTACTTC	CASSSLAGANYEQYF
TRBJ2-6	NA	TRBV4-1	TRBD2	TGCGCCAGCAGCCACCCTAGCGGGGTTAACTCTGGGGCCAACGTCCTGACTTTC	CASSHPSGVNSGANVLTF
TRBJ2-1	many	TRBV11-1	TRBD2	TGTGCCAGCAGCTTAGGTTACAGTCTAGCGGGAGGGCCGACCTACAATGAGCAGTTCTTC	CASSLGYSLAGGPTYNEQFF
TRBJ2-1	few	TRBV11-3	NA	TGTGCCAGCAGCTTCACCTCCGACTCGTATAATGAGCAGTTCTTC	CASSFTSDSYNEQFF
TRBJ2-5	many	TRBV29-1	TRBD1	TGCAGCGTTCCACTCCGGGACAGCGATGAGACCCAGTACTTC	CSVPLRDSDETQYF
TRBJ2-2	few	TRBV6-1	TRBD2	TGTGCCAGCAGTATAAGACTAGCGGGGATGGTGGACACCGGGGAGCTGTTTTTT	CASSIRLAGMVDTGELFF
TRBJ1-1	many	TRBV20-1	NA	TGCAGTGCTAGAAAGGGGGTATTAACTGAAGCTTTCTTT	CSARKGVLTEAFF
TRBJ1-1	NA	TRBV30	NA	TGTGCCTGGAGTGTAATAGGGCACACTGAAGCTTTCTTT	CAWSVIGHTEAFF
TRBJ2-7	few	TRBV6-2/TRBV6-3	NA	TGTGCCAGCAGCACCGGGACGTCTCCGCGGCAGTACTTC	CASSTGTSPRQYF
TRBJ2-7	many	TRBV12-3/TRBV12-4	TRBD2	TGTGCCAGCAGTGCTAGCGGGAGGGCGGACGAGCAGTACTTC	CASSASGRADEQYF
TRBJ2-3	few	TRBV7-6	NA	TGTGCCAGCAGCTTAGGACCGGGGGGCCTGAAGGCAGATACGCAGTATTTT	CASSLGPGGLKADTQYF
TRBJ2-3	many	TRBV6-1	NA	TGTGCCAGCAGTTACACTGGCGCTAGCACAGATACGCAGTATTTT	CASSYTGASTDTQYF
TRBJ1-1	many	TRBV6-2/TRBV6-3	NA	TGTGCCAGCAGCTTCAGGGTGGCTGAAGCTTTCTTT	CASSFRVAEAFF